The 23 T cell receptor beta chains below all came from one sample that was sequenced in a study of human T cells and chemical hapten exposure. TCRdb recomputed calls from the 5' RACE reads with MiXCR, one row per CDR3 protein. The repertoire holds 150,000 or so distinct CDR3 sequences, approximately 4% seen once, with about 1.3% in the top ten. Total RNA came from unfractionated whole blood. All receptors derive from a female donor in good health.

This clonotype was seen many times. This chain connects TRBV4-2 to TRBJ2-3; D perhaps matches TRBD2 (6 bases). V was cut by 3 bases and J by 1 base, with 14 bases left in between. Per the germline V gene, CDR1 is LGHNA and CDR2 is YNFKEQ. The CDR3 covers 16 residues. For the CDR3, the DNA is TGTGCCAGCAGCCAGGATCTACAGCGGGGCACAGATACGCAGTATTTT. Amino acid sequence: CASSQDLQRGTDTQYF.

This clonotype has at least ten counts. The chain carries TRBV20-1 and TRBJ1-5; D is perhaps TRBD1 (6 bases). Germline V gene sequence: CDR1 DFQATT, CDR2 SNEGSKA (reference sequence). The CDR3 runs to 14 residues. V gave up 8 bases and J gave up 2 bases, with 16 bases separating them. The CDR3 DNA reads TGCAGTTCGATAAGGGGGGGAGGCAATCAGCCCCAGCATTTT. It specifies CSSIRGGGNQPQHF.

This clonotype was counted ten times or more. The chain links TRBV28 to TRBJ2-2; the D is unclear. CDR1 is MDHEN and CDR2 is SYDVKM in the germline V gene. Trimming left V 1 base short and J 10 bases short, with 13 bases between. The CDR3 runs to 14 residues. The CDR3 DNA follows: TGTGCCAGCAGTTTATTGAGCTTTGGCACGGAGCTGTTTTTT. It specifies CASSLLSFGTELFF.

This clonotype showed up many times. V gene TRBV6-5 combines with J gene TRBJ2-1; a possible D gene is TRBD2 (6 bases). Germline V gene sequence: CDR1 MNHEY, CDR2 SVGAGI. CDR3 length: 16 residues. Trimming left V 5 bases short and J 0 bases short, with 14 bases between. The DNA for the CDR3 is TGTGCCAGCAGTCAGCCACGGGGGAGCTCCTACAATGAGCAGTTCTTC. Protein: CASSQPRGSSYNEQFF.

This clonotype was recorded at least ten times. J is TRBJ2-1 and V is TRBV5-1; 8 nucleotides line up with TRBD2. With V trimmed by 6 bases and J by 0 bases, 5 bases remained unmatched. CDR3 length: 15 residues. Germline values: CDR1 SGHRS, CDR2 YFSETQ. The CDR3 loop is CASNSGTSSYNEQFF. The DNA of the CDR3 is TGCGCCAGCAACTCCGGGACTAGCTCCTACAATGAGCAGTTCTTC. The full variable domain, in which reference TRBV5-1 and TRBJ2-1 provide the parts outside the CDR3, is KAGVTQTPRYLIKTRGQQVTLSCSPISGHRSVSWYQQTPGQGLQFLFEYFSETQRNKGNFPGRFSGRQFSNSRSEMNVSTLELGDSALYLCASNSGTSSYNEQFFGPGTRLTVL.

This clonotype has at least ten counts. The CDR3 DNA reads as TGTGCCAGCAGCGATCCCCGAGTCGTCTACAATGAGCAGTTCTTC. It translates to CASSDPRVVYNEQFF. The chain joins TRBV6-2 or TRBV6-3 to TRBJ2-1; D is unresolved. The CDR3 spans 15 residues. With 6 bases removed from V and 3 bases from J, the gap between germline ends came to 15 bases. Germline V gene data show CDR1 as MNHEY and CDR2 as SVGEGT.

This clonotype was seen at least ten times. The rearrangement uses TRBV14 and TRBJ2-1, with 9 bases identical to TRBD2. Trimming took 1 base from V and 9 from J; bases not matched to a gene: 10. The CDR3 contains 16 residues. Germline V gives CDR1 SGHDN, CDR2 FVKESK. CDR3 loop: CASSQVAGGASLEQFF. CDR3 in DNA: TGTGCCAGCAGCCAAGTCGCGGGGGGGGCCAGCCTTGAGCAGTTCTTC.

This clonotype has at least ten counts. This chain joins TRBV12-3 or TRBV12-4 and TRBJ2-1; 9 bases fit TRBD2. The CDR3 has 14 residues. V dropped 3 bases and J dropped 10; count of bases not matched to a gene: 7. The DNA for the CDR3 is TGTGCCAGCAGTTTCGAGGGCGGGGGGGGAGAGCAGTTCTTC. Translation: CASSFEGGGGEQFF.

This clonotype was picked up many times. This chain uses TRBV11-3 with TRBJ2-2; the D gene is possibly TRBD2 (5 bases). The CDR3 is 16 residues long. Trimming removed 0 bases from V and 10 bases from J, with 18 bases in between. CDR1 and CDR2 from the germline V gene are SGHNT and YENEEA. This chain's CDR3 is CASSLEPPGPGEELFF. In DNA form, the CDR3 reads TGTGCCAGCAGCTTAGAGCCCCCCGGCCCCGGGGAGGAGCTGTTTTTT.

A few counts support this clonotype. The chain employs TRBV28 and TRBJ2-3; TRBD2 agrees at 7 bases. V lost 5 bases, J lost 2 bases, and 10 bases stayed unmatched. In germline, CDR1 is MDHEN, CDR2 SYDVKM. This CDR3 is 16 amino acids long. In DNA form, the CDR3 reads TGTGCCAGCAGTACCCCTAGCGGCCCTTACACAGATACGCAGTATTTT. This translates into CASSTPSGPYTDTQYF.

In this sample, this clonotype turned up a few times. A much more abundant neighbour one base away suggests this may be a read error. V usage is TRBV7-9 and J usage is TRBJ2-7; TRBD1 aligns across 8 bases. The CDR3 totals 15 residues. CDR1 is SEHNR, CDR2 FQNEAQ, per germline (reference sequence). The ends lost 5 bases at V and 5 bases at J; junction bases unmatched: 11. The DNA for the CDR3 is TGTGCCAGCAGCAAAACAACAGGGGGGTCCGACGAGCAGTACTTC. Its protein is CASSKTTGGSDEQYF.

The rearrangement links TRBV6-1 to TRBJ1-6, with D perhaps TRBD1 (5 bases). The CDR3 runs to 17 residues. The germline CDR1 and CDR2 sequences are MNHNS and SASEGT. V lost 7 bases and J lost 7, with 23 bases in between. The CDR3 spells CASKIHDSGSGNSPLHF. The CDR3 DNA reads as TGTGCCAGCAAAATCCACGACAGCGGTTCGGGCAATTCACCCCTCCACTTT.

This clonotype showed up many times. The CDR3, as DNA: TGTGCCAGCACCCCTAACCTCGACAGGGGCTATGGCTACACCTTC. Amino acid sequence: CASTPNLDRGYGYTF. The rearrangement uses TRBV7-9 and TRBJ1-2; 8 nucleotides match TRBD1. This CDR3 contains 15 residues. J was trimmed by 4 bases and V by 7 bases; bases with no gene match: 11. Germline V gene data show CDR1 as SEHNR and CDR2 as FQNEAQ (reference sequence).

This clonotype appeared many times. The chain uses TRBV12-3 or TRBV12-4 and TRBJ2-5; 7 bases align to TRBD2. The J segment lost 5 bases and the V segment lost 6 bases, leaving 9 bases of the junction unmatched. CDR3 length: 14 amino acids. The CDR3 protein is CASRQAGRGETQYF. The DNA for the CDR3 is TGTGCCAGCAGACAGGCCGGGCGGGGGGAGACCCAGTACTTC.

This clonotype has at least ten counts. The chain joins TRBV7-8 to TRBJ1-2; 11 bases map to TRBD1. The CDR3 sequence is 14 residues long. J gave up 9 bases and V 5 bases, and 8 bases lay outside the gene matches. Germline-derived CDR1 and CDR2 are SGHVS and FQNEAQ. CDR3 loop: CASSLDRGLVRYTF. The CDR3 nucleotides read TGTGCCAGCAGCCTGGACAGGGGGCTAGTGCGCTACACCTTC.

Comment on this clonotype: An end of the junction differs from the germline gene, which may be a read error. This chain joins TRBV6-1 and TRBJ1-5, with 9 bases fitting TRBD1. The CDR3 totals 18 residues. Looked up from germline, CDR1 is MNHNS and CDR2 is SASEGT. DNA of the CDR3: TGTGACAGCAGTGAAGCTATGGTAACAGGGGGCGCGAGACAGCCCCAGCATTTT. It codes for CDSSEAMVTGGARQPQHF.

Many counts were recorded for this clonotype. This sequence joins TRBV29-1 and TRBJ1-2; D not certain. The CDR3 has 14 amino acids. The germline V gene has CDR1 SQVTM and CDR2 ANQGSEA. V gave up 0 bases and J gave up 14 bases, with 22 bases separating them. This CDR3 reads CSVEEAGLPSGGTF. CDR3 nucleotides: TGCAGCGTTGAAGAGGCAGGACTCCCTTCGGGTGGGACCTTC.

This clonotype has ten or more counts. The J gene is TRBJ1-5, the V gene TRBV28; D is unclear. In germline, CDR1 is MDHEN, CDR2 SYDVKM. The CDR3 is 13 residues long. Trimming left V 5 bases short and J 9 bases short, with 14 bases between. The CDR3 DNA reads TGTGCCAGCAGTCCTGTTAAGGGTCCGCCCCAGCATTTT. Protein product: CASSPVKGPPQHF.

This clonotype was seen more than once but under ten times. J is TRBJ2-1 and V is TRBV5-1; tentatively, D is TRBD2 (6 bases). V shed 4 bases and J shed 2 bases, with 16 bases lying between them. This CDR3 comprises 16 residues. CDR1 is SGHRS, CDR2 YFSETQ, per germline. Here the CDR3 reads CASSLELAYPYNEQFF. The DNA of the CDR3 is TGCGCCAGCAGCCTCGAACTAGCTTACCCCTACAATGAGCAGTTCTTC.

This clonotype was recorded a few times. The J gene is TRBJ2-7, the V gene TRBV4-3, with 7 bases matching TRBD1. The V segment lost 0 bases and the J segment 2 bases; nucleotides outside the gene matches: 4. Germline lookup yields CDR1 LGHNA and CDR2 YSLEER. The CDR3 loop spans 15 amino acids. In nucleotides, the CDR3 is TGCGCCAGCAGCCAAGAATGGACAGGTCCCTACGAGCAGTACTTC. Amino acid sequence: CASSQEWTGPYEQYF.

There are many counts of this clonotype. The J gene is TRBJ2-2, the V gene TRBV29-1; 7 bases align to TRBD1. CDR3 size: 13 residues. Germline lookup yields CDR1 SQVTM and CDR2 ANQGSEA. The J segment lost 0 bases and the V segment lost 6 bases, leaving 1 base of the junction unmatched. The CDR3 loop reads CSVGTANTGELFF. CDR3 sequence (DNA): TGCAGCGTAGGGACAGCGAACACCGGGGAGCTGTTTTTT.

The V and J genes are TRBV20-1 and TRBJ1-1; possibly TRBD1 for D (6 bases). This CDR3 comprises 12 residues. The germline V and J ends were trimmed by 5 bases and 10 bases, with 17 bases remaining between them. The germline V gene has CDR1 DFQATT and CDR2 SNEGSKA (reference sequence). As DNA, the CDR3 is TGCAGTGCTTCCCAGGGCCGGGGGCTAGCTTTCTTT. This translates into CSASQGRGLAFF.

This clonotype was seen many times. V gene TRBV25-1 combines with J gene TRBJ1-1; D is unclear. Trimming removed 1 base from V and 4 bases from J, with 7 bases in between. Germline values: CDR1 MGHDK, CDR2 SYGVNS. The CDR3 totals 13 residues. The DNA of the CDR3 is TGTGCCAGCAGTGAATCGATGAGCACTGAAGCTTTCTTT. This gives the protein CASSESMSTEAFF.